The T cell receptor (beta chain) under discussion was sequenced for a study of blood T cell repertoires in COVID-19. Study details: Acute-phase and convalescent COVID-19 samples originated in the United States, Italy and Spain. Nucleic acid was either cDNA or gDNA, and it came from T cells, B-cell-depleted T cells, or PBMCs.

Sequenced by immunoSEQ multiplex PCR; TCRdb stores in-frame clones only, minus some. Seen here are over 100,000 clones, around four fifths observed once, and the top ten hold approximately 0.76%. This CDR3 contains 19 residues. Germline CDR1 SGHVS, CDR2 FNYEAQ. The V and J ends lost 4 bases and 2 bases, in that order; junction bases with no gene match: 13. Sequenced sample: peripheral blood. This TCR was sampled from a woman between 70 and 85 years old with acute or convalescent COVID-19. The chain carries TRBV7-6 and TRBJ2-3; 12 nucleotides align to TRBD2. As DNA, the CDR3 is TGTGCCAGCAGCTCTCTGCCTAGCGGGGGGGCTGTTACCACAGATACGCAGTATTTT. Encoded protein: CASSSLPSGGAVTTDTQYF. The full variable domain, in which reference TRBV7-6 and TRBJ2-3 provide the parts outside the CDR3, is GAGVSQSPRYKVTKRGQDVALRCDPISGHVSLYWYRQALGQGPEFLTYFNYEAQQDKSGLPNDRFSAERPEGSISTLTIQRTEQRDSAMYRCASSSLPSGGAVTTDTQYFGPGTRLTVL.